These 21 T cell receptor beta chains were all obtained from the same sample, sequenced in a study of OX40 agonist ivuxolimab in advanced cancers. Clones were read by immunoSEQ multiplex PCR, and TCRdb kept only the in-frame ones, dropping some. The profile shows some 70,000 clones, about four fifths of them singletons. The sample consisted of CD4+ or CD8+ T cells sorted from blood, taken in a trial of the OX40 agonist ivuxolimab. The receptors shown here come from an adult with an advanced solid tumor such as melanoma, head and neck, liver or kidney cancer.

This chain joins TRBV18 and TRBJ1-1; D not certain. There are 16 residues in the CDR3. V lost 3 bases, J lost 5 bases, and 19 bases lay in between. From germline, CDR1 is KGHSH and CDR2 LQKENI. The CDR3 coding sequence is TGTGCCAGCTCACCCGGCGGAGCGAAAGTGGAGACTGAAGCTTTCTTT. Residues: CASSPGGAKVETEAFF.

V usage is TRBV28 and J usage is TRBJ2-6; 8 bases are shared with TRBD1. With 5 bases clipped from V and 1 base from J, the junction kept 7 bases outside the gene matches. The CDR3 is 17 amino acids. The germline V gene encodes CDR1 MDHEN and CDR2 SYDVKM. The CDR3 DNA reads as TGTGCCAGCAGTCGGGACAGGAGTGTGTCTGGGGCCAACGTCCTGACTTTC. This encodes CASSRDRSVSGANVLTF.

The chain links TRBV7-2 to TRBJ2-7; maybe TRBD1 (6 bases). The CDR3 spans 14 residues. Germline loops: CDR1 SGHTA, CDR2 FQGNSA. V was clipped by 5 bases and J by 4 bases, with 15 bases between them. The CDR3 nucleotides read TGTGCCAGCAGCAAAGAAAGAGGGGGTTACGAGCAGTACTTC. Protein sequence: CASSKERGGYEQYF.

This clone appeared a few times. The chain joins TRBV2 to TRBJ2-1; 7 bases match TRBD2. CDR1 and CDR2 from the germline V gene are SNHLY and FYNNEI. CDR3 length equals 14 residues. The trim removed 0 bases at V and 14 bases at J, leaving 10 bases unmatched. Here the CDR3 DNA reads TGTGCCAGCAGTGAAGCGGCAGGTAGCGGGCTAAAGTTCTTC. Its translation: CASSEAAGSGLKFF.

The chain couples TRBV11-3 to TRBJ2-1, with 8 positions matching TRBD2. This CDR3 has 15 amino acids. The V gene's germline CDR1 is SGHNT and CDR2 YENEEA. V shed 3 bases and J 8 bases; nucleotides not matched to a gene: 9. The chain's CDR3 is CASSLGLGRGDEQFF. CDR3 in DNA: TGTGCCAGCAGCTTGGGACTAGGAAGGGGCGATGAGCAGTTCTTC.

The rearrangement links TRBV20-1 to TRBJ2-1, with D uncertain. V dropped 0 bases and J dropped 8 bases, with 5 bases sitting between them. Germline CDR1 is DFQATT and CDR2 is SNEGSKA (reference sequence). CDR3 length equals 11 residues. CDR3 loop: CSARDVDEQFF. CDR3 DNA sequence: TGCAGTGCTAGAGACGTAGATGAGCAGTTCTTC.

In this sample, this clone turned up once. V and J are TRBV11-3 and TRBJ1-1, with 7 bases identical to TRBD1. Germline trimming cut 5 bases from V and 6 bases from J; bases unmatched to any gene: 15. The CDR3 loop spans 16 amino acids. Germline V gene sequence: CDR1 SGHNT, CDR2 YENEEA. The CDR3 is CASSPRRDRRGPEAFF. The CDR3 region has the DNA TGTGCCAGCAGCCCAAGAAGGGACAGAAGGGGCCCTGAAGCTTTCTTT.

The chain links TRBV15 to TRBJ2-1; either TRBD1 or TRBD2 may supply D (5 bases each). CDR1 is LNHNV and CDR2 is YYDKDF in the germline V gene (reference sequence). The ends were cut back, 4 bases at V and 0 bases at J, with 7 bases in the middle. The CDR3 runs to 14 residues. The CDR3 bases are TGTGCCACCAGCACAGGGAGCTCCTACAATGAGCAGTTCTTC. Protein: CATSTGSSYNEQFF.

This clone was detected ten times or more. The gene calls are TRBV30 and TRBJ2-3; D uncertain. V was cut by 0 bases and J by 4 bases, with 8 bases left in between. This CDR3 has 13 amino acids. CDR1 and CDR2 from the germline V gene are GTSNPN and SVGIG (reference sequence). In nucleotides, the CDR3 is TGTGCCTGGAGTGTCGGTGGTCCAGATACGCAGTATTTT. Protein sequence: CAWSVGGPDTQYF.

V gene TRBV27 combines with J gene TRBJ2-5; possible D gene TRBD2, 6 bases. CDR3 length: 17 residues. V lost 5 bases and J 5 bases, leaving 24 bases between the germline ends. Germline loops: CDR1 MNHEY, CDR2 SMNVEV (reference sequence). CDR3 residues: CASSATPGLHIVETQYF. CDR3 DNA sequence: TGTGCCAGCAGTGCAACGCCGGGACTCCATATTGTGGAGACCCAGTACTTC.

The CDR3 DNA reads as TGTGCCAGCAGCAAAGCACGGAAGAACACTGAAGCTTTCTTT. It is translated as CASSKARKNTEAFF. This chain uses TRBV21-1 with TRBJ1-1. TRBV21-1 is shown as a pseudogene. CDR3 size: 14 residues.

This sequence joins TRBV28 and TRBJ2-1; the D is unclear. The CDR3 spans 15 residues. Looked up from germline, CDR1 is MDHEN and CDR2 is SYDVKM. V gave up 6 bases and J gave up 4 bases, with 16 bases separating them. The CDR3 nucleotides are TGTGCCAGCAGCCCCGCTCCCTTGAGGTACAATGAGCAGTTCTTC. As protein: CASSPAPLRYNEQFF.

This clone was found once. The gene calls are TRBV7-2 and TRBJ2-7, with unresolved D. The germline V gene encodes CDR1 SGHTA and CDR2 FQGNSA. The CDR3 sequence is 12 residues long. V shed 5 bases and J shed 2 bases, with 7 bases lying between them. The CDR3 nucleotides are TGTGCCAGCAGCCCCCTTACCTACGAGCAGTACTTC. Its protein is CASSPLTYEQYF. The variable domain in full, completed from reference TRBV7-2 and TRBJ2-7, reads GAGVSQSPSNKVTEKGKDVELRCDPISGHTALYWYRQSLGQGLEFLIYFQGNSAPDKSGLPSDRFSAERTGGSVSTLTIQRTQQEDSAVYLCASSPLTYEQYFGPGTRLTVT.

This clone was seen a single time. This sequence joins TRBV7-6 and TRBJ1-1; D is uncertain. The CDR3 length is 15 residues. Germline-derived CDR1 and CDR2 are SGHVS and FNYEAQ. V dropped 5 bases and J dropped 1 base, with 14 bases sitting between them. The CDR3 sequence is CASSPSSRGNTEAFF. The CDR3 coding sequence is TGTGCCAGCAGCCCCTCCTCCCGGGGGAACACTGAAGCTTTCTTT.

This sequence joins TRBV19 and TRBJ2-3; TRBD2 might be the D (6 bases). CDR3 length equals 13 residues. Trimming shortened V by 8 bases and J by 5 bases, and 14 bases separated the two germline ends. Germline V gene lookup returns CDR1 LNHDA and CDR2 SQIVND (reference sequence). The CDR3 DNA reads as TGTGCCAGTGGTCCGCGGGGTCAAGATACGCAGTATTTT. Protein product: CASGPRGQDTQYF. Complete variable domain (other parts from reference TRBV19 and TRBJ2-3): DGGITQSPKYLFRKEGQNVTLSCEQNLNHDAMYWYRQDPGQGLRLIYYSQIVNDFQKGDIAEGYSVSREKKESFPLTVTSAQKNPTAFYLCASGPRGQDTQYFGPGTRLTVL.

The chain recombines TRBV9 with TRBJ1-3, with 7 bases that match TRBD1. Per germline, CDR1 SGDLS and CDR2 YYNGEE. V lost 4 bases and J lost 0; bases outside the gene matches: 7. This CDR3 region has 16 residues. The CDR3 loop reads CASSLRQGYSGNTIYF. In nucleotides, the CDR3 is TGTGCCAGCAGCCTAAGACAGGGTTACTCTGGAAACACCATATATTTT.

The rearrangement links TRBV11-3 to TRBJ2-2, with unresolved D. The CDR3 consists of 14 residues. V was pared by 3 bases and J by 5 bases, with 10 bases between. CDR1 and CDR2 (germline): SGHNT, YENEEA. The DNA of the CDR3 is TGTGCCAGCAGCTTTTATTTGGGGACCGGGGAGCTGTTTTTT. This gives the protein CASSFYLGTGELFF.

The rearrangement uses TRBV29-1 and TRBJ2-7; 7 nucleotides match TRBD2. Unmatched junction bases numbered 9, after V lost 3 bases and J lost 4 bases. The germline V gene encodes CDR1 SQVTM and CDR2 ANQGSEA. This CDR3 region has 14 residues. The CDR3 nucleotides are TGCAGCGTTGAGCTGCCTAGCGGCTTTTACGAGCAGTACTTC. Protein: CSVELPSGFYEQYF.

The V and J genes are TRBV18 and TRBJ2-7; D possibly corresponds to TRBD2 (6 bases). Germline lookup yields CDR1 KGHSH and CDR2 LQKENI. With 0 bases removed from V and 3 bases from J, the gap between germline ends came to 9 bases. The CDR3 consists of 14 residues. As DNA, the CDR3 is TGTGCCAGCTCACCACCGGTCGGGGGCTACGAGCAGTACTTC. It is translated as CASSPPVGGYEQYF.

This clone turned up a few times. CDR3 protein: CASSSTGRETQYF. CDR3 coding DNA: TGTGCCAGTAGTTCCACAGGGAGGGAGACCCAGTACTTC. The rearrangement links TRBV19 to TRBJ2-5; possibly TRBD1 or TRBD2 for D (6 bases each). Germline lookup yields CDR1 LNHDA and CDR2 SQIVND (reference sequence). There are 13 residues in the CDR3. Between the trimmed V and J ends, which lost 5 bases and 5 bases, there was a span of 12 bases.

The V and J genes are TRBV7-6 and TRBJ2-2; TRBD2 aligns across 9 bases. The CDR3 consists of 15 residues. Germline V lookup: CDR1 SGHVS, CDR2 FNYEAQ. The ends lost 7 bases at V and 8 bases at J; junction bases unmatched: 11. CDR3 nucleotide sequence: TGTGCCAGCACGGTAGCGGGAGTACCGGGGGGGGAGCTGTTTTTT. Translated: CASTVAGVPGGELFF.